This is a list of T cell receptor beta chains from one sample in a study of blood T cell repertoires in COVID-19. Sequencing was performed with immunoSEQ multiplex PCR; in TCRdb, only in-frame clones are kept and a portion is missing. The sample carries 240,000 or so clones, 81% recorded once. Material for sequencing was peripheral blood. The receptors stem from a woman of 80 years or more with COVID-19, enrolled during active disease. Each CDR3 is given with its conserved first and last residue. Each record gives: D gene, CDR3 length, J gene, clone size, V gene, CDR3 DNA, CDR3 protein. D genes are given only for firm matches. Expanded clones get a size class; other rows say once, few or many, or leave the size out.

>.|16|TRBJ1-2|.|TRBV9
TGTGCCAGCAGCGTAGCTTCAGGGCCGGCGGTCTATGGCTACACCTTC
CASSVASGPAVYGYTF
>.|15|TRBJ2-7|once|TRBV5-1
TGCGCCAGCAGGGAAGGACAGTCCTCGACCTACGAGCAGTACTTC
CASREGQSSTYEQYF
>TRBD1|16|TRBJ1-6|.|TRBV9
TGTGCCAGCTCCTATTCGGACAGGGCGAATAATTCACCCCTCCACTTT
CASSYSDRANNSPLHF
>TRBD2|15|TRBJ2-5|.|TRBV7-2
TGTGCCAGCAGCTTATGGGCGGGAGTGGGGGAGACCCAGTACTTC
CASSLWAGVGETQYF
>.|13|TRBJ2-7|.|TRBV7-2
TGTGCCAGCAGCTTAATGCGGGGCTACGAGCAGTACTTC
CASSLMRGYEQYF
>.|16|TRBJ1-1|few|TRBV5-6
TGTGCCAGCAGCTCCCGGATAGGGGTTTTTAACACTGAAGCTTTCTTT
CASSSRIGVFNTEAFF
>TRBD1|14|TRBJ1-2|.|TRBV5-1
TGCGCCAGCAGCGCCGGGACAGGGGGCATGGGCTACACCTTC
CASSAGTGGMGYTF
>TRBD1|15|TRBJ1-5|.|TRBV7-2
TGTGCCAGCAGCTTAGCGGACAGGCTGAATCAGCCCCAGCATTTT
CASSLADRLNQPQHF
>TRBD2|15|TRBJ2-7|.|TRBV6-6
TGTGCCAGCGGGAGGACTAGCGGGGGTTCCCGCGAGCAGTACTTC
CASGRTSGGSREQYF
>.|14|TRBJ1-2|.|TRBV6-5
TGTGCCAGCACCAAACAGGGATCATTCTATGGCTACACCTTC
CASTKQGSFYGYTF
>.|14|TRBJ2-1|.|TRBV11-1
TGTGCCAGCAGCCGTCGGGAAGGGTGGAATGAGCAGTTCTTC
CASSRREGWNEQFF
>.|13|TRBJ2-5|.|TRBV5-4
TGTGCCAGCAGCTTGGGTCAGCAAGAGACCCAGTACTTC
CASSLGQQETQYF